The text below deals with one T cell receptor beta chain. These data come from a study of metastatic and nonmetastatic thyroid tumors. About the study: Across peripheral blood and tumor or nodule tissue samples taken from malignant and benign thyroid patients, the repertoires were compared with one another.

TCRdb re-analyzed the PCR reads using MiXCR. The data hold about 85,000 clones, with approximately 9% observed a single time. Thyroid surgery had not been preceded by any treatment in any patient. The CDR3 contains 13 residues. V lost 7 bases and J lost 6; bases outside the gene matches: 5. Germline values: CDR1 MNHEY, CDR2 SVGEGT. What was sequenced was blood. The V and J genes are TRBV6-2 or TRBV6-3 and TRBJ2-3; 9 positions agree with TRBD2. The TCR originated in a female donor with papillary thyroid cancer or a benign thyroid nodule (not recorded which). Some clones in this sample may be carry-over from other donors' samples. CDR3 amino acids: CASKGLATDTQYF. Here the CDR3 DNA reads TGTGCCAGCAAAGGACTAGCGACCGATACGCAGTATTTT.